Listed below are T cell receptor beta chains from one sample, sequenced in a study of cytomegalovirus exposure and HLA in healthy donors. Clones were read by immunoSEQ multiplex PCR, and TCRdb kept only the in-frame ones, dropping some. This table has roughly 140,000 clones, 55% to 85% appearing once. Sequencing was performed on PBMCs. The receptors here all came from a middle-aged man in good health and CMV-seronegative. Both conserved end residues are part of each CDR3. The order of the fields is J gene, V gene, CDR3 protein.

J gene: TRBJ2-1
V gene: TRBV4-2
CDR3 protein: CASSQDLAGGQDEQFF

J gene: TRBJ2-5
V gene: TRBV28
CDR3 protein: CASSPGQGAGETQYF

J gene: TRBJ1-2
V gene: TRBV19
CDR3 protein: CASTKLSERAYGYTF

J gene: TRBJ2-1
V gene: TRBV28
CDR3 protein: CASSYPLAGANNEQFF

J gene: TRBJ1-1
V gene: TRBV20-1
CDR3 protein: CSAIQGAGAFF

J gene: TRBJ1-3
V gene: TRBV7-2
CDR3 protein: CASSLGGTGGNTIYF

J gene: TRBJ2-7
V gene: TRBV27
CDR3 protein: CASTPRLAGGPGEQYF

J gene: TRBJ2-3
V gene: TRBV30
CDR3 protein: CAWSVLAGGFVSGDTQYF

J gene: TRBJ1-5
V gene: TRBV6-1
CDR3 protein: CASSEALQGPHQHF

J gene: TRBJ2-7
V gene: TRBV4-1
CDR3 protein: CASSHWEVGSYEQYF

J gene: TRBJ2-6
V gene: TRBV7-3
CDR3 protein: CASSYTGGTGANVLTF

J gene: TRBJ1-5
V gene: TRBV5-1
CDR3 protein: CASSFLKDRPLCNQPQHF

J gene: TRBJ1-4
V gene: TRBV11-2
CDR3 protein: CASSFGDRATNEKLFF

J gene: TRBJ2-7
V gene: TRBV27
CDR3 protein: CASTRTGAFYEQYF

J gene: TRBJ2-5
V gene: TRBV12-5
CDR3 protein: CASGTSGGKETQYF

J gene: TRBJ2-4
V gene: TRBV9
CDR3 protein: CASSVGGGWAKNIQYF

J gene: TRBJ1-1
V gene: TRBV6-5
CDR3 protein: CASRDSLYYSEAFF

J gene: TRBJ1-1
V gene: TRBV18
CDR3 protein: CASSNNPTVNTEAFF

J gene: TRBJ1-1
V gene: TRBV25-1
CDR3 protein: CASSEFAGQLTEAFF

J gene: TRBJ2-1
V gene: TRBV5-4
CDR3 protein: CASSLSRLASYNEQFF

J gene: TRBJ2-3
V gene: TRBV10-3
CDR3 protein: CAISAGADTQYF

J gene: TRBJ2-3
V gene: TRBV5-3
CDR3 protein: CARTDRGGPDTQYF

J gene: TRBJ2-7
V gene: TRBV15
CDR3 protein: CATSTLGGSEQYF

J gene: TRBJ2-7
V gene: TRBV27
CDR3 protein: CASRRERGGPYEQYF

J gene: TRBJ1-1
V gene: TRBV7-9
CDR3 protein: CASSSGWDRGTEAFF

J gene: TRBJ2-7
V gene: TRBV19
CDR3 protein: CASTDRDRGCQQYF

J gene: TRBJ2-5
V gene: TRBV28
CDR3 protein: CASSFQGLGEETQYF

J gene: TRBJ2-7
V gene: TRBV5-6
CDR3 protein: CASSLARTSGGAYEQYF

J gene: TRBJ1-5
V gene: TRBV5-1
CDR3 protein: CASSLEGQGNQPQHF

J gene: TRBJ1-1
V gene: TRBV18
CDR3 protein: CASSGGTVTEAFF

J gene: TRBJ1-2
V gene: TRBV7-9
CDR3 protein: CASSPQRGTGFKADGYTF

J gene: TRBJ2-7
V gene: TRBV12-5
CDR3 protein: CASGLAGQGGLGQYF

J gene: TRBJ2-1
V gene: TRBV5-1
CDR3 protein: CASSFVGGGRYNEQFF